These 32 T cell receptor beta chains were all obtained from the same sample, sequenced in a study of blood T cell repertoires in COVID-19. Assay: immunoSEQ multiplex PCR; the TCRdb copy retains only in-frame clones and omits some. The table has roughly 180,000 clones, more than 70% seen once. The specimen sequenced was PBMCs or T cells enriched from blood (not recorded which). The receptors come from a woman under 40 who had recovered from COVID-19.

This CDR3 is CASSRDYGYTF. The CDR3, as DNA: TGTGCCAGCAGTCGGGACTATGGCTACACCTTC. This chain joins TRBV28 and TRBJ1-2, with unresolved D. Trimming removed 5 bases at V and 3 bases at J, with 4 bases between. Germline lookup yields CDR1 MDHEN and CDR2 SYDVKM. The CDR3 is made up of 11 amino acids.

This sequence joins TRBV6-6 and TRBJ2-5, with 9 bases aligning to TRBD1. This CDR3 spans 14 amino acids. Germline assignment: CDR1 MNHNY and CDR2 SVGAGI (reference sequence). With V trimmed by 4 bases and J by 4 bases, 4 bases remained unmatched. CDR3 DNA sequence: TGTGCCAGCAGTTCGGGACAGGGATTAGAGACCCAGTACTTC. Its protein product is CASSSGQGLETQYF.

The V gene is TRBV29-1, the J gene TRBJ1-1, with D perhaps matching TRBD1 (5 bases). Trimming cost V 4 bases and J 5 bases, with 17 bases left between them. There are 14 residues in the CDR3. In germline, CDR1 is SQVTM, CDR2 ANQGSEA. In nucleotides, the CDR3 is TGCAGCGTTGTTATCGGCAGGGTGGAAACTGAAGCTTTCTTT. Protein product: CSVVIGRVETEAFF.

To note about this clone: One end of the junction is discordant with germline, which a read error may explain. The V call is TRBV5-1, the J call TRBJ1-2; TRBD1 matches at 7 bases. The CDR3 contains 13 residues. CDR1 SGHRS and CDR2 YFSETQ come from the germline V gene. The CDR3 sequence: CASSPDPDRSGAF. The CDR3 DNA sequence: TGCGCCAGCAGCCCGGATCCGGACAGGTCGGGTGCCTTC.

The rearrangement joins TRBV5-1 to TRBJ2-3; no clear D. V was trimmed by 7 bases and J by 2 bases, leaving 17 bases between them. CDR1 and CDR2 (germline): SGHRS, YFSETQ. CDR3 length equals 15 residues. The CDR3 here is CASCPFLRLTDTQYF. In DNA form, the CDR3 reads TGCGCCAGCTGCCCTTTCTTGCGGCTCACAGATACGCAGTATTTT.

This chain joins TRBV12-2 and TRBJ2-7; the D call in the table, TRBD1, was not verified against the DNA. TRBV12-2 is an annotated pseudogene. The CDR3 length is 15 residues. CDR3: CASRPLPGDREEQYF. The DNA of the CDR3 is TGTGCAAGTCGTCCCCTACCAGGGGACAGAGAAGAGCAGTACTTC.

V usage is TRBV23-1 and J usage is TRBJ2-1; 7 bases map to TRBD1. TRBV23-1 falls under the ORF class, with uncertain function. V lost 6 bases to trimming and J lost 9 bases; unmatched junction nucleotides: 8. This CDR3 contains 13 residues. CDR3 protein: CASSKTGNGEQFF. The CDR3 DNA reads TGCGCCAGCAGCAAGACAGGGAACGGTGAGCAGTTCTTC.

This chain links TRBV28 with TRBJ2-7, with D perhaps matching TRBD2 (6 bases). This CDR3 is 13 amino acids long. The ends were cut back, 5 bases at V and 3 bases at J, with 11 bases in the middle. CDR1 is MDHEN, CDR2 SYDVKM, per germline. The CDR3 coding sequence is TGTGCCAGCAGTCAGCCCGGGGGCTACGAGCAGTACTTC. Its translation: CASSQPGGYEQYF.

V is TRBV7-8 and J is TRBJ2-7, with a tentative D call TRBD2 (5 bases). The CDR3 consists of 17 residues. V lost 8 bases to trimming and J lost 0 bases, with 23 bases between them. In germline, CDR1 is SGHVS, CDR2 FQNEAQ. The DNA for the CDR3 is TGTGCCAGCTTTAAAGGAAGAGGGAGACCCAACTCCTACGAGCAGTACTTC. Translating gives CASFKGRGRPNSYEQYF.

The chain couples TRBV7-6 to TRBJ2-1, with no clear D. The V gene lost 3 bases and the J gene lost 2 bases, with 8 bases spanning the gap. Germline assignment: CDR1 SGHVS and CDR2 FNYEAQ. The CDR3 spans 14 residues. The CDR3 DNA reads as TGTGCCAGCAGCTTGACTGCAGCCTACAATGAGCAGTTCTTC. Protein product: CASSLTAAYNEQFF.

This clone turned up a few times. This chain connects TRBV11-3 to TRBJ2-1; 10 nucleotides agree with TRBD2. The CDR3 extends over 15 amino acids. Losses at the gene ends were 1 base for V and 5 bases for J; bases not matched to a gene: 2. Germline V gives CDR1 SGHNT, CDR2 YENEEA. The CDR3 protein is CASSLVGTSDNEQFF. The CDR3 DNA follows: TGTGCCAGCAGCTTAGTGGGGACTAGCGACAATGAGCAGTTCTTC.

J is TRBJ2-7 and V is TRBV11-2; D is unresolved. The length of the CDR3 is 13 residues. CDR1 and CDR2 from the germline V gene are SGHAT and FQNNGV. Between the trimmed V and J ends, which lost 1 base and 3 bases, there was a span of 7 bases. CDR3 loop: CASSLGLLYEQYF. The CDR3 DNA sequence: TGTGCCAGCAGCTTAGGACTTCTCTACGAGCAGTACTTC.

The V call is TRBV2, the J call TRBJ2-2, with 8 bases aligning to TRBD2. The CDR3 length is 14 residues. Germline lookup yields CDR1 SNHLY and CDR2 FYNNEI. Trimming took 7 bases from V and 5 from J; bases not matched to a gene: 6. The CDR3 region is CASKAGGGTGELFF. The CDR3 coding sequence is TGTGCCAGCAAGGCGGGCGGGGGGACCGGGGAGCTGTTTTTT.

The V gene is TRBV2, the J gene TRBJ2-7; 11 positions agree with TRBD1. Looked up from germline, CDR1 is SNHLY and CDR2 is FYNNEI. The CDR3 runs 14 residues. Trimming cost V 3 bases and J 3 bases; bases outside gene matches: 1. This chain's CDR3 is CASSDGTGGYEQYF. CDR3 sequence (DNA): TGTGCCAGCAGTGACGGGACAGGGGGCTACGAGCAGTACTTC.

This chain's CDR3 is CASRGLADPGEQFF. The DNA for the CDR3 is TGTGCCAGCAGGGGACTAGCAGACCCGGGAGAGCAGTTCTTC. V gene TRBV5-4 combines with J gene TRBJ2-1; 9 positions agree with TRBD2. The CDR3 has 14 amino acids. Germline CDR1 SGHNT, CDR2 YYREEE (reference sequence). V gave up 5 bases and J gave up 10 bases; unmatched junction bases: 10.

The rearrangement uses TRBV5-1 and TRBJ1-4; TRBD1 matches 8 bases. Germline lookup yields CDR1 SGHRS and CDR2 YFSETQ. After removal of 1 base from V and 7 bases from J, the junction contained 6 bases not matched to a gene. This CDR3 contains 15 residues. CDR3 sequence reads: CASSLQQGAVEKLFF. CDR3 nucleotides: TGCGCCAGCAGCTTGCAGCAGGGGGCGGTTGAAAAACTGTTTTTT.

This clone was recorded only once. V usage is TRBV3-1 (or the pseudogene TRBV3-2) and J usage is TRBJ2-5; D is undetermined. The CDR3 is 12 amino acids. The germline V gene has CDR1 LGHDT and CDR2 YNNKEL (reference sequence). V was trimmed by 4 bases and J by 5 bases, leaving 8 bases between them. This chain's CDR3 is CASSLEEETQYF. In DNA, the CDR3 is TGTGCCAGCAGCCTTGAGGAGGAGACCCAGTACTTC.

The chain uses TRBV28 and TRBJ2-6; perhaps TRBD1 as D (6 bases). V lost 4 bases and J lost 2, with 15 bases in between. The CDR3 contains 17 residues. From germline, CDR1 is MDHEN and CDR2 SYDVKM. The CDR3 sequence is CASSSYTGFTGANVLTF. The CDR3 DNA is TGTGCCAGCAGTTCGTACACAGGGTTCACTGGGGCCAACGTCCTGACTTTC.

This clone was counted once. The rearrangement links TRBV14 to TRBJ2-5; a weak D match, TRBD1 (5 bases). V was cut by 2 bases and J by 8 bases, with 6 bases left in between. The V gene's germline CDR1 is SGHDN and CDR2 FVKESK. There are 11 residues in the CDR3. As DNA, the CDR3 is TGTGCCAGCAGCCAAAGGGGCACCCAGTACTTC. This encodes CASSQRGTQYF.

This CDR3 reads CASSIPDRGNSPLHF. The CDR3 DNA follows: TGTGCCAGCAGCATCCCGGACAGGGGAAATTCACCCCTCCACTTT. The chain is built from TRBV28 and TRBJ1-6, with TRBD1 matching over 9 bases. Germline V CDR1 and CDR2: MDHEN, SYDVKM. The CDR3 loop spans 15 amino acids. The ends lost 6 bases at V and 7 bases at J; junction bases unmatched: 7. The whole variable domain, filled in from reference TRBV28 and TRBJ1-6, reads DVKVTQSSRYLVKRTGEKVFLECVQDMDHENMFWYRQDPGLGLRLIYFSYDVKMKEKGDIPEGYSVSREKKERFSLILESASTNQTSMYLCASSIPDRGNSPLHFGNGTRLTVT.

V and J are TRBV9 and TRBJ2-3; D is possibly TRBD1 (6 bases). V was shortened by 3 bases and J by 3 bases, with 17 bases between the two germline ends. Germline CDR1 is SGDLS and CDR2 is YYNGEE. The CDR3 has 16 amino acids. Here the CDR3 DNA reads TGTGCCAGCAGCGCCCAAAAGGGGCAGGGGACAGATACGCAGTATTTT. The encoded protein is CASSAQKGQGTDTQYF.

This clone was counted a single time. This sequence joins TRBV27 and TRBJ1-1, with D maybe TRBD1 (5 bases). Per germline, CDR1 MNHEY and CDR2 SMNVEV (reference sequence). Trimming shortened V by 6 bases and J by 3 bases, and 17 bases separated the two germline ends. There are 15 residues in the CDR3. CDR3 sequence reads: CASSPKPGGDTEAFF. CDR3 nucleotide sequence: TGTGCCAGCAGCCCTAAGCCGGGAGGGGACACTGAAGCTTTCTTT.

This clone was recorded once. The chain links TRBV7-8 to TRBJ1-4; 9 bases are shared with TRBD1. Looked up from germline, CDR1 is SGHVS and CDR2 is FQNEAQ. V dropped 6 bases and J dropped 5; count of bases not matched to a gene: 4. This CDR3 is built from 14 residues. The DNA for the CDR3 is TGTGCCAGCAGAGCCGGGACAGGGAATGAAAAACTGTTTTTT. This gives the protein CASRAGTGNEKLFF.

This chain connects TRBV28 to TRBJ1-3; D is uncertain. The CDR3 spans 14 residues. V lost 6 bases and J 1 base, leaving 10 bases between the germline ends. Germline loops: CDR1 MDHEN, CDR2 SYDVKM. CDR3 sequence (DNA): TGTGCCAGCAGACCCCGGGGTTCTGGAAACACCATATATTTT. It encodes CASRPRGSGNTIYF.

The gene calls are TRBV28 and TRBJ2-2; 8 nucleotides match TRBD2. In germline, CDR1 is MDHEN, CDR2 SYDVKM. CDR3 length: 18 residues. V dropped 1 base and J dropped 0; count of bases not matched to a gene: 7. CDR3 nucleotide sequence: TGTGCCAGCAGTTTATTCCCTCAAGCGGGAGCGAACACCGGGGAGCTGTTTTTT. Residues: CASSLFPQAGANTGELFF.

The chain's CDR3 is CASSGTTGLDSPLHF. The CDR3 DNA follows: TGTGCCAGTAGTGGAACGACAGGGTTGGATTCACCCCTCCACTTT. This chain links TRBV19 with TRBJ1-6, with 7 positions matching TRBD1. Unmatched junction bases numbered 9, after V lost 5 bases and J lost 8 bases. In germline, CDR1 is LNHDA, CDR2 SQIVND (reference sequence). The CDR3 covers 15 residues.

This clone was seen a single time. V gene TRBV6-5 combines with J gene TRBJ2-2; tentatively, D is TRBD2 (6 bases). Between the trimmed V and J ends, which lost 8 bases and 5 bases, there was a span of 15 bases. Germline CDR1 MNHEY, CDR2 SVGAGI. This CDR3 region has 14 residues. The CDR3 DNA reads TGTGCCAGCGGGGGACTTTATAATACCGGGGAGCTGTTTTTT. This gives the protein CASGGLYNTGELFF.

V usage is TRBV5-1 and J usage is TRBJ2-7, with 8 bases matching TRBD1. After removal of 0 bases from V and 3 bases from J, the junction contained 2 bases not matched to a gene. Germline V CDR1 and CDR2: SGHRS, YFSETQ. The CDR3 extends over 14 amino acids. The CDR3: CASSLEDRDYEQYF. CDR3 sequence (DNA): TGCGCCAGCAGCTTGGAGGACAGGGACTACGAGCAGTACTTC.

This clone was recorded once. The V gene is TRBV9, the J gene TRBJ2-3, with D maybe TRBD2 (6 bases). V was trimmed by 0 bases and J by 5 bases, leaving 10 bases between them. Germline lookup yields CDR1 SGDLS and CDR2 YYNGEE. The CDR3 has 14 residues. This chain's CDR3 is CASSVVAGLDTQYF. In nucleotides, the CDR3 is TGTGCCAGCAGCGTAGTTGCGGGACTAGATACGCAGTATTTT.

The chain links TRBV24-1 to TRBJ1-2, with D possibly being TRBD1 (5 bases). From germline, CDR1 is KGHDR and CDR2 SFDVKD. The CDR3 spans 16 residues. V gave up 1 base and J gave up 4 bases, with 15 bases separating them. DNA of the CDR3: TGTGCCACCAGTGATTTAAGTCCCGGGGGAGGCTATGGCTACACCTTC. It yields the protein CATSDLSPGGGYGYTF.

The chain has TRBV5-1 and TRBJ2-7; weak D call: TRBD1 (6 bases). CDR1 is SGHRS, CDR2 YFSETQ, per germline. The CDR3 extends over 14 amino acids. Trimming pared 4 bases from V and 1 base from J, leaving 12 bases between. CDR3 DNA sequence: TGCGCCAGCAGCGATGAACAGGGTTCCTACGAGCAGTACTTC. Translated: CASSDEQGSYEQYF.

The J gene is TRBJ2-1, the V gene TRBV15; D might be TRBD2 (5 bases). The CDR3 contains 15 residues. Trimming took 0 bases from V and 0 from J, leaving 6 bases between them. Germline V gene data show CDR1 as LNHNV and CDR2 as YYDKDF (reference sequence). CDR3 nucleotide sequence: TGTGCCACCAGCAGAGATGGAGGCTCCTACAATGAGCAGTTCTTC. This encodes CATSRDGGSYNEQFF.